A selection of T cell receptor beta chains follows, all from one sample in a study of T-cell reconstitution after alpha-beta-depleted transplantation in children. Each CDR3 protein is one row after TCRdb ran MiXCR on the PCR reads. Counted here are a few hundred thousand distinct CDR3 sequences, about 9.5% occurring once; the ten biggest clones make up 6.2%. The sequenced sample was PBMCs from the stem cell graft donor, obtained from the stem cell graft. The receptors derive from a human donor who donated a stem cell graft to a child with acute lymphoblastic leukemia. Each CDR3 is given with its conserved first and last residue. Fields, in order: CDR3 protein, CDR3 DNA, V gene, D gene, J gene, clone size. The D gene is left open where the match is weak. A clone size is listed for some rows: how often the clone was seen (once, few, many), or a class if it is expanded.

cdr3_aa: CSARDNSRGTGGAGGYGYTF
cdr3_nt: TGCAGTGCTAGAGATAATTCTCGAGGGACAGGGGGCGCAGGCGGCTATGGCTACACCTTC
v_call: TRBV20-1
d_call: TRBD1
j_call: TRBJ1-2
clone_size: NA

cdr3_aa: CATDAGKHEQYF
cdr3_nt: TGTGCCACGGACGCCGGCAAGCACGAGCAGTACTTC
v_call: TRBV19
d_call: NA
j_call: TRBJ2-7
clone_size: NA

cdr3_aa: CASSVNSGNTEAFF
cdr3_nt: TGTGCCAGCAGCGTAAACAGTGGGAACACTGAAGCTTTCTTT
v_call: TRBV9
d_call: NA
j_call: TRBJ1-1
clone_size: few

cdr3_aa: CASSEDNSPYNEQFF
cdr3_nt: TGTGCCAGCAGTGAAGACAACAGCCCCTACAATGAGCAGTTCTTC
v_call: TRBV2
d_call: NA
j_call: TRBJ2-1
clone_size: few

cdr3_aa: CASSPPNNQPNQPQHF
cdr3_nt: TGTGCCAGCTCACCACCGAATAATCAACCCAATCAGCCCCAGCATTTT
v_call: TRBV18
d_call: NA
j_call: TRBJ1-5
clone_size: NA

cdr3_aa: CASTRETGELFF
cdr3_nt: TGTGCCAGCACCCGCGAGACCGGGGAGCTGTTTTTT
v_call: TRBV3-1
d_call: NA
j_call: TRBJ2-2
clone_size: many

cdr3_aa: CASSLAPGRADGYTF
cdr3_nt: TGTGCCAGCAGCTTGGCCCCCGGACGGGCAGATGGCTACACCTTC
v_call: TRBV5-4
d_call: NA
j_call: TRBJ1-2
clone_size: few

cdr3_aa: CATTEGQGVWETQYF
cdr3_nt: TGTGCCACCACCGAAGGACAGGGGGTGTGGGAGACCCAGTACTTC
v_call: TRBV15
d_call: TRBD1
j_call: TRBJ2-5
clone_size: NA

cdr3_aa: CATSVAGGTDTQYF
cdr3_nt: TGTGCCACCAGTGTGGCAGGGGGCACAGATACGCAGTATTTT
v_call: TRBV24-1
d_call: NA
j_call: TRBJ2-3
clone_size: NA

cdr3_aa: CASSPPQGRDQYF
cdr3_nt: TGTGCCAGCTCACCACCCCAGGGAAGAGACCAGTACTTC
v_call: TRBV18
d_call: NA
j_call: TRBJ2-5
clone_size: NA

cdr3_aa: CASSLLAGVGQETQYF
cdr3_nt: TGTGCCAGCAGCCTGTTAGCGGGGGTCGGACAAGAGACCCAGTACTTC
v_call: TRBV5-4
d_call: TRBD2
j_call: TRBJ2-5
clone_size: many

cdr3_aa: CASSIRPGQGGGGYTF
cdr3_nt: TGTGCCAGCAGCATAAGACCGGGACAGGGGGGGGGTGGCTACACCTTC
v_call: TRBV7-2
d_call: TRBD1
j_call: TRBJ1-2
clone_size: few

cdr3_aa: CASSRHRGPYEQYF
cdr3_nt: TGTGCCAGCAGCCGGCACAGGGGCCCCTACGAGCAGTACTTC
v_call: TRBV7-2
d_call: TRBD1
j_call: TRBJ2-7
clone_size: many

cdr3_aa: CASSRNLRRGQGTHEQYF
cdr3_nt: TGTGCCAGCAGTCGTAACCTACGCCGGGGACAGGGTACCCACGAGCAGTACTTC
v_call: TRBV6-1
d_call: TRBD1
j_call: TRBJ2-7
clone_size: NA

cdr3_aa: CASSLGHQIINYGYTF
cdr3_nt: TGTGCCAGCAGTTTGGGACACCAGATTATAAACTATGGCTACACCTTC
v_call: TRBV12-3/TRBV12-4
d_call: NA
j_call: TRBJ1-2
clone_size: few

cdr3_aa: CASSEVAGVETQYF
cdr3_nt: TGTGCCAGCAGTGAAGTAGCGGGGGTAGAGACCCAGTACTTC
v_call: TRBV2
d_call: TRBD2
j_call: TRBJ2-5
clone_size: few

cdr3_aa: CATSEPGTANYGYTF
cdr3_nt: TGTGCCACCAGTGAACCCGGGACAGCGAACTATGGCTACACCTTC
v_call: TRBV24-1
d_call: TRBD1
j_call: TRBJ1-2
clone_size: NA

cdr3_aa: CASSLYGTSGAKNIQYF
cdr3_nt: TGTGCCAGCAGTTTATATGGGACTAGCGGTGCCAAAAACATTCAGTACTTC
v_call: TRBV27
d_call: TRBD2
j_call: TRBJ2-4
clone_size: NA

cdr3_aa: CASSLSGTGNEQFF
cdr3_nt: TGTGCCAGCAGCTTATCTGGGACAGGGAATGAGCAGTTCTTC
v_call: TRBV7-9
d_call: TRBD1
j_call: TRBJ2-1
clone_size: few

cdr3_aa: CASSLSVEQYF
cdr3_nt: TGTGCCAGCAGCTTGTCTGTCGAGCAGTACTTC
v_call: TRBV5-6
d_call: NA
j_call: TRBJ2-7
clone_size: many

cdr3_aa: CASSLAPGFTDTEAFF
cdr3_nt: TGCGCCAGCAGCTTGGCCCCCGGGTTCACGGACACTGAAGCTTTCTTT
v_call: TRBV5-1
d_call: NA
j_call: TRBJ1-1
clone_size: NA

cdr3_aa: CASSLNRDEKLFF
cdr3_nt: TGTGCCAGCAGCTTAAACAGGGATGAAAAACTGTTTTTT
v_call: TRBV7-9
d_call: NA
j_call: TRBJ1-4
clone_size: NA

cdr3_aa: CASSFIPGHMNTEAFF
cdr3_nt: TGCGCCAGCAGCTTCATCCCGGGACACATGAACACTGAAGCTTTCTTT
v_call: TRBV5-1
d_call: NA
j_call: TRBJ1-1
clone_size: NA

cdr3_aa: CASSLEGGGVGYTF
cdr3_nt: TGTGCCAGCAGCTTAGAAGGGGGAGGCGTCGGCTACACCTTC
v_call: TRBV7-6
d_call: NA
j_call: TRBJ1-2
clone_size: NA

cdr3_aa: CASSQDATGSYGYTF
cdr3_nt: TGTGCCAGCAGCCAAGATGCTACAGGGAGCTATGGCTACACCTTC
v_call: TRBV3-1
d_call: NA
j_call: TRBJ1-2
clone_size: few

cdr3_aa: CASSLGRWLTGGRGEQFF
cdr3_nt: TGTGCCAGCAGCTTAGGTCGGTGGTTAACGGGGGGCCGGGGAGAGCAGTTCTTC
v_call: TRBV11-2
d_call: NA
j_call: TRBJ2-1
clone_size: many

cdr3_aa: CATSRDSGRQAFF
cdr3_nt: TGTGCCACCAGCAGAGATTCGGGGCGGCAGGCTTTCTTT
v_call: TRBV15
d_call: NA
j_call: TRBJ1-1
clone_size: many

cdr3_aa: CSAKGAIGTDTQYF
cdr3_nt: TGCAGTGCTAAGGGGGCCATTGGCACAGATACGCAGTATTTT
v_call: TRBV20-1
d_call: TRBD1
j_call: TRBJ2-3
clone_size: NA